The 13 T cell receptor beta chains given below trace back to one sample, sequenced in a study of blood T cell repertoires in COVID-19. Clones were sequenced by immunoSEQ multiplex PCR, and TCRdb holds only the in-frame ones, with some missing. The sample lists about 440,000 clones, around nine tenths occurring once. Sequenced input: peripheral blood. The receptor set was obtained from a woman in her twenties or thirties with acute or convalescent COVID-19.

This clone is a singleton in its sample. The J gene is TRBJ1-1, the V gene TRBV13; 8 nucleotides match TRBD1. This CDR3 has 13 amino acids. The germline gives CDR1 PRHDT, CDR2 FYEKMQ (reference sequence). After removal of 0 bases from V and 6 bases from J, the junction contained 0 bases not matched to a gene. The CDR3 is CASSLGQGAEAFF. CDR3 sequence (DNA): TGTGCCAGCAGCTTAGGACAGGGGGCTGAAGCTTTCTTT. The full variable domain, with the rest looked up from reference TRBV13 and TRBJ1-1, is AAGVIQSPRHLIKEKRETATLKCYPIPRHDTVYWYQQGPGQDPQFLISFYEKMQSDKGSIPDRFSAQQFSDYHSELNMSSLELGDSALYFCASSLGQGAEAFFGQGTRLTVV.

The chain recombines TRBV9 with TRBJ2-5; TRBD2 matches at 11 bases. In germline, CDR1 is SGDLS, CDR2 YYNGEE. The CDR3 totals 15 residues. J gave up 4 bases and V 5 bases, and 7 bases lay outside the gene matches. The CDR3 DNA follows: TGTGCCAGCAGTCGACTAGCGGGGTGGGGAGAGACCCAGTACTTC. This codes for CASSRLAGWGETQYF.

V and J are TRBV4-1 and TRBJ1-4, with a possible D match to TRBD1 (5 bases). Germline assignment: CDR1 MGHRA and CDR2 YSYEKL. V dropped 3 bases and J dropped 4 bases, with 9 bases sitting between them. The CDR3 totals 14 residues. CDR3: CASSHGGDNEKLFF. DNA for the CDR3: TGCGCCAGCAGCCACGGGGGGGATAATGAAAAACTGTTTTTT.

This chain joins TRBV19 and TRBJ1-4, with 7 positions matching TRBD1. Germline loops: CDR1 LNHDA, CDR2 SQIVND (reference sequence). This CDR3 is built from 14 residues. The V gene end was trimmed by 5 bases and the J gene end by 5 bases; junction bases not matched to a gene: 5. CDR3 residues: CASSQDRWNEKLFF. CDR3 coding DNA: TGTGCCAGTAGTCAGGACAGGTGGAATGAAAAACTGTTTTTT.

The genes are TRBV6-4 and TRBJ2-1, with D tentatively TRBD2 (5 bases). The CDR3 runs to 17 residues. V lost 8 bases and J 0 bases, leaving 20 bases between the germline ends. CDR1 is MRHNA, CDR2 SNTAGT, per germline. CDR3 DNA: TGTGCCAGCGCCCCAGAAGGGAGCCCGAGCTCCTACAATGAGCAGTTCTTC. This gives the protein CASAPEGSPSSYNEQFF.

This clone occurred once. This chain connects TRBV7-2 to TRBJ1-5; D is undetermined. CDR3 size: 13 residues. V was shortened by 9 bases and J by 1 base, with 10 bases between the two germline ends. Per the germline V gene, CDR1 is SGHTA and CDR2 is FQGNSA. As DNA, the CDR3 is TGTGCCAGTACCAGAGGCAGCAATCAGCCCCAGCATTTT. Protein: CASTRGSNQPQHF.

The CDR3 protein is CASSLTSNQPQHF. The CDR3 DNA sequence: TGTGCCAGCAGTTTAACTTCCAATCAGCCCCAGCATTTT. This chain uses TRBV12-3 or TRBV12-4 with TRBJ1-5, with D unclear. Trimming stripped 2 bases from V and 3 bases from J, with 5 bases between. The CDR3 is made up of 13 amino acids.

This clone was detected a few times. The chain carries TRBV24-1 and TRBJ1-5; 9 bases are a match to TRBD1. The CDR3 has 16 residues. V trimming: 3 bases; J trimming: 2 bases; junction bases outside the gene matches: 4. Germline V gene lookup returns CDR1 KGHDR and CDR2 SFDVKD. CDR3 residues: CATSDTGGSGNQPQHF. CDR3 nucleotides: TGTGCCACCAGTGATACAGGGGGCTCCGGCAATCAGCCCCAGCATTTT.

J is TRBJ2-7 and V is TRBV7-2; perhaps TRBD1 as D (5 bases). The V gene's germline CDR1 is SGHTA and CDR2 FQGNSA. The V end was cut by 1 base, the J end by 2 bases, with 12 bases between. The length of the CDR3 is 15 residues. CDR3 region: CASSLVGAETYEQYF. In DNA form, the CDR3 reads TGTGCCAGCAGCTTAGTTGGGGCCGAAACCTACGAGCAGTACTTC.

The J gene is TRBJ1-6, the V gene TRBV6-5; the D is unclear. The CDR3 covers 16 residues. Deletions cut 2 bases from V and 2 bases from J, with 10 bases between. Germline assignment: CDR1 MNHEY and CDR2 SVGAGI. As DNA, the CDR3 is TGTGCCAGCAGTTACCGGTCCCTGACCTATAATTCACCCCTCCACTTT. Its translation is CASSYRSLTYNSPLHF.

The table lists this clone with a count of one. The J gene is TRBJ2-1, the V gene TRBV4-2; D is uncertain. Germline V gene data show CDR1 as LGHNA and CDR2 as YNFKEQ. The CDR3 is 13 amino acids. V was cut by 4 bases and J by 7 bases, with 11 bases left in between. In DNA form, the CDR3 reads TGTGCCAGCAGCCTCGGGTCAAAGAATGAGCAGTTCTTC. Translating gives CASSLGSKNEQFF.

The V gene is TRBV15, the J gene TRBJ2-5; 10 bases are a match to TRBD1. The length of the CDR3 is 14 residues. The V and J ends lost 5 bases and 5 bases, in that order; junction bases with no gene match: 5. Germline CDR1 LNHNV, CDR2 YYDKDF (reference sequence). Here the CDR3 reads CATSRQGAGETQYF. CDR3 nucleotides: TGTGCCACCAGCCGACAGGGGGCGGGGGAGACCCAGTACTTC.

The chain couples TRBV6-5 to TRBJ2-7; D is ambiguous. The V gene lost 10 bases and the J gene lost 2 bases, with 12 bases spanning the gap. This CDR3 contains 12 residues. Germline CDR1 MNHEY, CDR2 SVGAGI. The CDR3 is CATSDSTYEQYF. CDR3 sequence (DNA): TGTGCCACATCCGACTCTACCTACGAGCAGTACTTC.